The 16 T cell receptor beta chains below come from one sample, sequenced in a study of siplizumab effects on memory and regulatory T cells. Profiling relied on immunoSEQ multiplex PCR, and the TCRdb table lists in-frame clones only, not all of them. The table shows 80,000 to 95,000 clones, with around 93% occurring only once. Sequenced sample: CD8+ T cells sorted from blood. The receptors here all came from a human donor in good health.

This clone ranks as medium-sized. The chain carries TRBV6-6 and TRBJ1-1; D is uncertain. Germline CDR1 is MNHNY and CDR2 is SVGAGI (reference sequence). CDR3 size: 14 residues. V lost 0 bases to trimming and J lost 2 bases, with 7 bases between them. The CDR3 nucleotides are TGTGCCAGCAGTTACTCCTTGATAAACACTGAAGCTTTCTTT. Protein sequence: CASSYSLINTEAFF.

The V gene is TRBV19, the J gene TRBJ2-3; a weak D match, TRBD1 (6 bases). This CDR3 is built from 12 residues. Looked up from germline, CDR1 is LNHDA and CDR2 is SQIVND (reference sequence). The V gene lost 4 bases and the J gene lost 4 bases, with 6 bases spanning the gap. This chain's CDR3 is CASSTGADTQYF. The CDR3 DNA is TGTGCCAGTAGTACAGGGGCAGATACGCAGTATTTT.

This rearrangement joins TRBV28 to TRBJ2-7; D unresolved. The V end lost 6 bases, the J end lost 3 bases, and 12 bases lay between the germline ends. Germline CDR1 reads MDHEN; CDR2 reads SYDVKM. The CDR3 consists of 13 residues. CDR3 coding DNA: TGTGCCAGCAGGACTCTGAACAACTACGAGCAGTACTTC. Translated: CASRTLNNYEQYF.

The genes are TRBV4-1 and TRBJ2-1, with a weak D call TRBD2 (6 bases). Germline CDR1 is MGHRA and CDR2 is YSYEKL. The length of the CDR3 is 17 residues. The V and J ends lost 3 bases and 8 bases respectively, with 23 bases between them. CDR3 sequence reads: CASSHPAAGLLNDEQFF. The CDR3 nucleotides are TGCGCCAGCAGCCACCCAGCCGCGGGACTTCTTAATGATGAGCAGTTCTTC.

The gene calls are TRBV11-2 and TRBJ2-2; D tentatively reads TRBD1 or TRBD2 (5 bases each). V was clipped by 5 bases and J by 4 bases, with 17 bases between them. The CDR3 has 16 residues. In germline, CDR1 is SGHAT, CDR2 FQNNGV. In nucleotides, the CDR3 is TGTGCCAGCAGCCTCCTTGGGGGTGGGGCCACCGGGGAGCTGTTTTTT. Protein: CASSLLGGGATGELFF.

The chain carries TRBV27 and TRBJ2-7; the D gene is possibly TRBD2 (6 bases). V was pared by 11 bases and J by 2 bases, with 16 bases between. This CDR3 has 13 residues. Germline V lookup: CDR1 MNHEY, CDR2 SMNVEV (reference sequence). CDR3 sequence (DNA): TGTGCCTCCAGCAAGCGGACTACCTACGAGCAGTACTTC. It is translated as CASSKRTTYEQYF.

Written as DNA, the CDR3 is TGTGCCAGCAGTTTTTCAGGGGAGACCCAGTACTTC. It is translated as CASSFSGETQYF. The J gene is TRBJ2-5, the V gene TRBV27, with D possibly matching TRBD1 (5 bases). V was pared by 3 bases and J by 5 bases, with 7 bases between. CDR1 and CDR2 (germline): MNHEY, SMNVEV (reference sequence). The CDR3 sequence is 12 residues long.

The chain recombines TRBV4-2 with TRBJ2-3; D gene unclear. Per germline, CDR1 LGHNA and CDR2 YNFKEQ. The length of the CDR3 is 13 residues. V gave up 5 bases and J gave up 6 bases, with 12 bases separating them. This CDR3 reads CASSSRTADTQYF. CDR3 nucleotide sequence: TGTGCCAGCAGCTCCCGTACTGCGGATACGCAGTATTTT.

The V and J genes are TRBV28 and TRBJ2-2, with 7 bases that match TRBD2. Germline assignment: CDR1 MDHEN and CDR2 SYDVKM. The CDR3 has 17 residues. J was trimmed by 2 bases and V by 7 bases; bases with no gene match: 13. The CDR3 coding sequence is TGTGCCAGCATCCCGATTAGGCTAGCGGCTAACACCGGGGAGCTGTTTTTT. Protein sequence: CASIPIRLAANTGELFF.

This chain connects TRBV7-6 to TRBJ1-1, with D possibly matching TRBD1 (6 bases). This CDR3 comprises 17 residues. Germline V gene sequence: CDR1 SGHVS, CDR2 FNYEAQ. The V end lost 0 bases, the J end lost 1 base, and 15 bases lay between the germline ends. Here the CDR3 DNA reads TGTGCCAGCAGCTTAGCGCAGTTCGGGACACAGAACACTGAAGCTTTCTTT. Protein sequence: CASSLAQFGTQNTEAFF.

CDR3 in amino acids: CASSLTTASGSTDTQYF. The CDR3 DNA is TGTGCCAGCAGCTTAACTACAGCTAGCGGGAGCACAGATACGCAGTATTTT. The chain employs TRBV7-3 and TRBJ2-3; 8 nucleotides agree with TRBD2. The V and J ends lost 0 bases and 0 bases, in that order; junction bases with no gene match: 5. CDR3 length: 17 amino acids. Germline CDR1 reads SGHTA; CDR2 reads FQGTGA.

The chain carries TRBV27 and TRBJ2-1, with D maybe TRBD2 (5 bases). The CDR3 has 16 amino acids. Germline V gene lookup returns CDR1 MNHEY and CDR2 SMNVEV (reference sequence). The V and J ends lost 3 bases and 8 bases respectively, with 20 bases between them. The CDR3 nucleotides are TGTGCCAGCAGTTTTGGCTCGTCCCTGGGGAGCTATGAGCAGTTCTTC. Translating it yields CASSFGSSLGSYEQFF.

The V and J genes are TRBV6-5 and TRBJ1-2; TRBD1 matches at 7 bases. The CDR3 is 15 residues long. CDR1 MNHEY and CDR2 SVGAGI come from the germline V gene. V lost 0 bases and J lost 4; bases outside the gene matches: 5. In DNA, the CDR3 is TGTGCCAGCAGTTACTCGGAGGGGGCGGTCTATGGCTACACCTTC. It yields the protein CASSYSEGAVYGYTF.

The rearrangement links TRBV28 to TRBJ2-2; 11 bases are a match to TRBD2. Germline V gives CDR1 MDHEN, CDR2 SYDVKM. The junction had 7 bases not matched to a gene; V was cut back by 5 bases and J by 5 bases. This CDR3 contains 16 residues. In nucleotides, the CDR3 is TGTGCCAGCAGTCCCAGCCCTAGCGGGAGGACCGGGGAGCTGTTTTTT. This gives the protein CASSPSPSGRTGELFF. The full variable domain, with the rest looked up from reference TRBV28 and TRBJ2-2, is DVKVTQSSRYLVKRTGEKVFLECVQDMDHENMFWYRQDPGLGLRLIYFSYDVKMKEKGDIPEGYSVSREKKERFSLILESASTNQTSMYLCASSPSPSGRTGELFFGEGSRLTVL.

The rearrangement joins TRBV29-1 to TRBJ2-1; D is unclear. Per the germline V gene, CDR1 is SQVTM and CDR2 is ANQGSEA. This CDR3 contains 12 residues. V shed 3 bases and J shed 6 bases, with 9 bases lying between them. Here the CDR3 reads CSVDRKGNEQFF. The CDR3 DNA is TGCAGCGTTGATCGCAAGGGCAATGAGCAGTTCTTC.

The rearrangement links TRBV9 to TRBJ1-1, with 9 bases lining up with TRBD1. Germline V gives CDR1 SGDLS, CDR2 YYNGEE. The CDR3 has 14 residues. With 4 bases clipped from V and 3 bases from J, the junction kept 4 bases outside the gene matches. CDR3 residues: CASSPGTGYTEAFF. CDR3 nucleotides: TGTGCCAGCAGCCCCGGGACAGGGTACACTGAAGCTTTCTTT. The whole variable domain, remainder taken from reference TRBV9 and TRBJ1-1, is DSGVTQTPKHLITATGQRVTLRCSPRSGDLSVYWYQQSLDQGLQFLIQYYNGEERAKGNILERFSAQQFPDLHSELNLSSLELGDSALYFCASSPGTGYTEAFFGQGTRLTVV.